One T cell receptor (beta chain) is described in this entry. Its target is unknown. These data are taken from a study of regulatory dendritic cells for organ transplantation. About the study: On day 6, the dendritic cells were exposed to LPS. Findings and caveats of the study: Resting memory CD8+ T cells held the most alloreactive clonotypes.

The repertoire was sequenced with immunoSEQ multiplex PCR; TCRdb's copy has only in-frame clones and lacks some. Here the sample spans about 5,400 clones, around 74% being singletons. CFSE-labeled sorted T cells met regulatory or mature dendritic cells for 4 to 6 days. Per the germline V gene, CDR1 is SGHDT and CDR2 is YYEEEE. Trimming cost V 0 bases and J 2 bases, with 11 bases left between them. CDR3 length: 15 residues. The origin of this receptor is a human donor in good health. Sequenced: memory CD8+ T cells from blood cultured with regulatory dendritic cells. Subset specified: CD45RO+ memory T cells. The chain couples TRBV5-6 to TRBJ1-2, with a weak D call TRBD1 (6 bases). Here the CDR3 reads CASSLESGANYGYTF. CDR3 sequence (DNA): TGTGCCAGCAGCTTGGAGTCAGGGGCAAACTATGGCTACACCTTC.